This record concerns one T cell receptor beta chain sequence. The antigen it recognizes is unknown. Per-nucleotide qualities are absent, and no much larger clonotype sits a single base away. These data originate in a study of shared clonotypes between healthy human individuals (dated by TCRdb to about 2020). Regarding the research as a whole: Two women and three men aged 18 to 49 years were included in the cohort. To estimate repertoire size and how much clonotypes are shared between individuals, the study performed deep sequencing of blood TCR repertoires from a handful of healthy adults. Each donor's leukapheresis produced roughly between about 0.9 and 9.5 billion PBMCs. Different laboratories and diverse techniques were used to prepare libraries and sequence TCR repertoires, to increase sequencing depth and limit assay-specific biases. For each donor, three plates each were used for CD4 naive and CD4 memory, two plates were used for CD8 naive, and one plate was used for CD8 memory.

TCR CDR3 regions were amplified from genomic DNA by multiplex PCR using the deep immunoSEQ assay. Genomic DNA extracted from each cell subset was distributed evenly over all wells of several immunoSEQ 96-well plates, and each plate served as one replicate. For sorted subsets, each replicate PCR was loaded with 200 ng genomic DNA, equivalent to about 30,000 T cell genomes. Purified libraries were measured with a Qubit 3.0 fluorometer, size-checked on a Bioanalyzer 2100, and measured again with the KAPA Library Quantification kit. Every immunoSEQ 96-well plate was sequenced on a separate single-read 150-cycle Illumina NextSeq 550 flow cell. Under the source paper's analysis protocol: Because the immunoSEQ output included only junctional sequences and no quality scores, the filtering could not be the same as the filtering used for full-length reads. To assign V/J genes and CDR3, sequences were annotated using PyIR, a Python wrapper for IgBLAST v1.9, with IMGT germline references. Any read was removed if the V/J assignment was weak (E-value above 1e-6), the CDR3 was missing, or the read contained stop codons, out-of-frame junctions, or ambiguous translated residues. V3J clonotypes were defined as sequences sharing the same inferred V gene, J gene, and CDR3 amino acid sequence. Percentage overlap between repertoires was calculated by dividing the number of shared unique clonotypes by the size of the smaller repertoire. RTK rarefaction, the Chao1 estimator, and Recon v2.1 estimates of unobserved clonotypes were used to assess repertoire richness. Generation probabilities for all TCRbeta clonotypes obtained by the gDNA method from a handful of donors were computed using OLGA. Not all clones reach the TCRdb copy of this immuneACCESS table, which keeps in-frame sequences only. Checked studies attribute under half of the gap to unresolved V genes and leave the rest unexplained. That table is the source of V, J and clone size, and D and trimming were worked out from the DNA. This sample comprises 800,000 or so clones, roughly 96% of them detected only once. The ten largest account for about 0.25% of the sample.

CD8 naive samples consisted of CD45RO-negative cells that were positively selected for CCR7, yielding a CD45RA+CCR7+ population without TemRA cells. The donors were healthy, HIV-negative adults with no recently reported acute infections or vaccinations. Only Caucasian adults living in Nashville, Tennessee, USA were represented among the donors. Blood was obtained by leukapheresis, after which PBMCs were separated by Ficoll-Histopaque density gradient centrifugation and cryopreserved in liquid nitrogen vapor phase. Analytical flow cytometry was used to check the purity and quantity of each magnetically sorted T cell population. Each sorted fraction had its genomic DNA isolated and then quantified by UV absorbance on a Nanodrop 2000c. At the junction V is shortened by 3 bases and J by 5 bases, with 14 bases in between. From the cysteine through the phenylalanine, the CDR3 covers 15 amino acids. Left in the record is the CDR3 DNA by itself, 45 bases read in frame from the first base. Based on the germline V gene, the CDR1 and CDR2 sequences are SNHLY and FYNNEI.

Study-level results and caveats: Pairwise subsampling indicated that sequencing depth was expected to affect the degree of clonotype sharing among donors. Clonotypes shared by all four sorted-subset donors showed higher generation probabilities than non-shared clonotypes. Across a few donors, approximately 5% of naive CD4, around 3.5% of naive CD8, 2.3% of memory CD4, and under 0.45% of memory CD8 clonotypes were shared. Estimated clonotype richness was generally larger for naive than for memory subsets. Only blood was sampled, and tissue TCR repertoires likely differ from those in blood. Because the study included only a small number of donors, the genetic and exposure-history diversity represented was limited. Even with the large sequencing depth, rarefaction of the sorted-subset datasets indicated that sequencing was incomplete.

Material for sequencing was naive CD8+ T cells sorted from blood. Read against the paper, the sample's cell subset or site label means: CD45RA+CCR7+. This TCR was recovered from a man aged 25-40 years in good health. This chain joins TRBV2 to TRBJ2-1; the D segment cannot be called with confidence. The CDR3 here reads CASSDGQNFNNEQFF. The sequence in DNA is TGTGCCAGCAGTGACGGCCAGAACTTCAACAATGAGCAGTTCTTC.